This TCR beta chain emerged from a study of T cell repertoires in cytomegalovirus infection. Study in general: Public TCR beta signatures indicated both CMV infection and matching HLA type.

This clonotype occurred a few times. Its antigen is not known. MiXCR, applied by TCRdb to the reads, yields one record per CDR3 protein. The sample carries about 920,000 distinct CDR3 sequences, more than 25% recorded once. V lost 5 bases to trimming and J lost 2 bases, with 19 bases between them. Per germline, CDR1 SGHAT and CDR2 FQDESV (reference sequence). The CDR3 is made up of 16 amino acids. The sample here was cultured CD8+ T cells from PBMCs, taken from culture after CMV antigen stimulation. This receptor was obtained from a human donor in good health (CMV status not recorded). Some clones in this sample may be carry-over from other donors' samples. The J gene is TRBJ2-7, the V gene TRBV11-1; a possible D gene is TRBD2 (6 bases). The DNA of the CDR3 is TGTGCCAGCAGCATTCGGAGGGACTTTGGTACCTACGAGCAGTACTTC. Its translation: CASSIRRDFGTYEQYF.